The next 20 T cell receptor beta chains were all read from a single sample in a study of blood T cell repertoires in COVID-19. Generated by immunoSEQ multiplex PCR, the TCRdb table keeps only in-frame clones and is missing some. Of 150,000 to 200,000 clones listed, about 80% are singletons. Material for sequencing was peripheral blood. The receptors stem from a woman of 80 years or more with acute or convalescent COVID-19.

This chain links TRBV6-6 with TRBJ2-1, with 10 nucleotides matching TRBD2. The trim removed 6 bases at V and 10 bases at J, leaving 9 bases unmatched. This CDR3 is built from 14 residues. Germline V gene sequence: CDR1 MNHNY, CDR2 SVGAGI (reference sequence). The CDR3 coding sequence is TGTGCCAGCAGCAGGCTAGCGGGAGAAGCAGAGCAGTTCTTC. This translates into CASSRLAGEAEQFF.

The V and J genes are TRBV28 and TRBJ2-7; D is possibly TRBD1 (5 bases). The germline V and J ends were trimmed by 4 bases and 11 bases, with 15 bases remaining between them. Germline-derived CDR1 and CDR2 are MDHEN and SYDVKM. This CDR3 comprises 12 residues. This CDR3 reads CASSSVTGLEYF. The DNA of the CDR3 is TGTGCCAGCAGTTCCGTAACAGGCCTCGAGTACTTC.

The V and J genes are TRBV3-1 (or the pseudogene TRBV3-2) and TRBJ2-1; the match to TRBD2 covers 8 bases. Losses at the gene ends were 0 bases for V and 5 bases for J; bases not matched to a gene: 3. CDR3 length: 15 residues. Germline values: CDR1 LGHDT, CDR2 YNNKEL (reference sequence). The CDR3 sequence: CASSQEGLGDNEQFF. CDR3 nucleotides: TGTGCCAGCAGCCAAGAGGGACTAGGAGACAATGAGCAGTTCTTC.

V usage is TRBV5-4 and J usage is TRBJ2-7; weak D call: TRBD1 (7 bases). Germline V gene lookup returns CDR1 SGHNT and CDR2 YYREEE (reference sequence). Trimming cost V 0 bases and J 3 bases, with 10 bases left between them. The CDR3 runs 14 residues. This CDR3 reads CASSLGRGDYEQYF. DNA for the CDR3: TGTGCCAGCAGCTTGGGCAGGGGGGACTACGAGCAGTACTTC.

This chain links TRBV9 with TRBJ2-2, with 11 bases matching TRBD2. Per the germline V gene, CDR1 is SGDLS and CDR2 is YYNGEE. The CDR3 has 18 amino acids. After removal of 1 base from V and 3 bases from J, the junction contained 8 bases not matched to a gene. For the CDR3, the DNA is TGTGCCAGCAGCGTACCCCCCTATAGCGGGAGGGACACCGGGGAGCTGTTTTTT. Translated: CASSVPPYSGRDTGELFF.

V is TRBV3-1 (or the pseudogene TRBV3-2) and J is TRBJ2-1, with D perhaps TRBD2 (6 bases). Germline V CDR1 and CDR2: LGHDT, YNNKEL (reference sequence). Trimming cost V 4 bases and J 4 bases, with 14 bases left between them. The CDR3 contains 15 residues. CDR3 protein: CASSPGGTHYNEQFF. In nucleotides, the CDR3 is TGTGCCAGCAGCCCAGGCGGGACCCATTACAATGAGCAGTTCTTC.

This chain links TRBV28 with TRBJ1-5; D is undetermined. The CDR3 covers 15 residues. Germline V CDR1 and CDR2: MDHEN, SYDVKM. Trimming shortened V by 4 bases and J by 0 bases, and 10 bases separated the two germline ends. The chain's CDR3 is CASSYLSVSNQPQHF. CDR3 DNA sequence: TGTGCCAGCAGTTACCTTTCAGTTAGCAATCAGCCCCAGCATTTT.

This sequence joins TRBV6-5 and TRBJ1-5; 8 nucleotides line up with TRBD1. This CDR3 region has 16 residues. The J segment lost 2 bases and the V segment lost 4 bases, leaving 7 bases of the junction unmatched. Germline lookup yields CDR1 MNHEY and CDR2 SVGAGI. CDR3 nucleotide sequence: TGTGCCAGCAGTTTAACCCAGGGGGCAGGCAATCAGCCCCAGCATTTT. The encoded protein is CASSLTQGAGNQPQHF.

The chain employs TRBV5-1 and TRBJ1-6, with D tentatively TRBD1 (5 bases). Germline V lookup: CDR1 SGHRS, CDR2 YFSETQ. The CDR3 loop spans 13 amino acids. V was pared by 0 bases and J by 11 bases, with 9 bases between. Here the CDR3 reads CASSLVQGAPLHF. In DNA, the CDR3 is TGCGCCAGCAGCTTGGTGCAGGGCGCACCCCTCCACTTT.

The V and J genes are TRBV7-9 and TRBJ1-1; 7 bases map to TRBD1. CDR1 SEHNR and CDR2 FQNEAQ come from the germline V gene (reference sequence). Unmatched junction bases numbered 3, after V lost 4 bases and J lost 1 base. This CDR3 contains 14 residues. The CDR3 bases are TGTGCCAGCAGCTCCAACAGGGGGAACACTGAAGCTTTCTTT. It specifies CASSSNRGNTEAFF.

The chain joins TRBV28 to TRBJ2-4, with D tentatively TRBD2 (6 bases). Germline V gene lookup returns CDR1 MDHEN and CDR2 SYDVKM. V lost 5 bases, J lost 0 bases, and 11 bases lay in between. The CDR3 covers 15 residues. The CDR3 nucleotides are TGTGCCAGCAGTCATGGACTACTAGCCAAAAACATTCAGTACTTC. This sequence encodes CASSHGLLAKNIQYF.

This sequence joins TRBV7-9 and TRBJ2-4; TRBD2 might be the D (7 bases). V was clipped by 5 bases and J by 7 bases, with 12 bases between them. This CDR3 is built from 13 residues. From germline, CDR1 is SEHNR and CDR2 FQNEAQ (reference sequence). CDR3 loop: CASSPRGANIQYF. As DNA, the CDR3 is TGTGCCAGCAGCCCCCGGGGGGCCAACATTCAGTACTTC.

This clone was observed once. The chain is built from TRBV6-1 and TRBJ2-2; 12 nucleotides agree with TRBD2. The germline CDR1 and CDR2 sequences are MNHNS and SASEGT. The trim removed 0 bases at V and 1 base at J, leaving 0 bases unmatched. The CDR3 is 17 residues long. In DNA, the CDR3 is TGTGCCAGCAGTGAAGCGACTAGCGGGGGGAACACCGGGGAGCTGTTTTTT. Translated, it gives CASSEATSGGNTGELFF.

The chain combines TRBV6-4 with TRBJ2-2; 8 nucleotides line up with TRBD2. Germline CDR1 is MRHNA and CDR2 is SNTAGT. The CDR3 contains 17 residues. The trim removed 4 bases at V and 2 bases at J, leaving 9 bases unmatched. The CDR3 reads CASSGFVGLANTGELFF. The CDR3 nucleotides read TGTGCCAGCAGTGGGTTTGTCGGACTAGCAAACACCGGGGAGCTGTTTTTT.

The chain is built from TRBV19 and TRBJ1-3, with TRBD1 as a possible D gene (5 bases). Per the germline V gene, CDR1 is LNHDA and CDR2 is SQIVND (reference sequence). This CDR3 comprises 14 residues. The V end lost 3 bases, the J end lost 4 bases, and 10 bases lay between the germline ends. The CDR3 is CASSMVQGGNTIYF. CDR3 DNA sequence: TGTGCCAGTAGTATGGTCCAGGGCGGAAACACCATATATTTT.

The rearrangement joins TRBV29-1 to TRBJ2-3; the match to TRBD2 covers 9 bases. After removal of 4 bases from V and 0 bases from J, the junction contained 8 bases not matched to a gene. This CDR3 has 16 amino acids. Germline lookup yields CDR1 SQVTM and CDR2 ANQGSEA. As DNA, the CDR3 is TGCAGCGTTGCCCTCTCTAGCGGGACTAGCACAGATACGCAGTATTTT. Residues: CSVALSSGTSTDTQYF.

This clone appeared once. V is TRBV29-1 and J is TRBJ1-1; weak D call: TRBD1 (5 bases). CDR1 and CDR2 (germline): SQVTM, ANQGSEA. V was clipped by 5 bases and J by 2 bases, with 9 bases between them. This CDR3 has 12 amino acids. Here the CDR3 reads CSVRDSNTEAFF. The CDR3 bases are TGCAGCGTTCGAGACAGTAACACTGAAGCTTTCTTT.

This clone was picked up a small number of times. CDR3 protein: CASSVDQGQPQHF. CDR3 sequence (DNA): TGTGCCAGCAGCGTAGATCAGGGCCAGCCCCAGCATTTT. This chain joins TRBV9 and TRBJ1-5; D is perhaps TRBD1 (5 bases). Germline V gives CDR1 SGDLS, CDR2 YYNGEE. Trimming shortened V by 0 bases and J by 7 bases, and 8 bases separated the two germline ends. The CDR3 sequence is 13 residues long.

The chain is built from TRBV15 and TRBJ2-7, with a possible D match to TRBD1 (6 bases). The V and J ends lost 6 bases and 3 bases respectively, with 24 bases between them. The length of the CDR3 is 17 residues. Germline V gene data show CDR1 as LNHNV and CDR2 as YYDKDF (reference sequence). The CDR3 bases are TGTGCCACCAGTGCCGACAGGCCGCACTACTTACACTACGAGCAGTACTTC. Translating it yields CATSADRPHYLHYEQYF.

This clone was observed a single time. The chain uses TRBV5-8 and TRBJ1-5; 10 bases map to TRBD1. With V trimmed by 4 bases and J by 7 bases, 5 bases remained unmatched. This CDR3 has 14 residues. CDR1 and CDR2 from the germline V gene are SGHTS and YDEGEE. The CDR3 region is CASSVDRGRQPQHF. The CDR3 region has the DNA TGTGCCAGCAGCGTGGACAGGGGGAGGCAGCCCCAGCATTTT.